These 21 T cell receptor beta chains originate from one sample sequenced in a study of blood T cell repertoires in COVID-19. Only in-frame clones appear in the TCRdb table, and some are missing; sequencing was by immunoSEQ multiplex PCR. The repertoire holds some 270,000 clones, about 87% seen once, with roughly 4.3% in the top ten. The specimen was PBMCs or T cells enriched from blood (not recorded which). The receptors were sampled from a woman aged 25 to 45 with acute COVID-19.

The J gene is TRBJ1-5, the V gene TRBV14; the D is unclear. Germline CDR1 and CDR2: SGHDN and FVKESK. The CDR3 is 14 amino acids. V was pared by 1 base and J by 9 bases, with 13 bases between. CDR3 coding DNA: TGTGCCAGCAGCCAAGGGGAGGGCGAATGGCCCCAGCATTTT. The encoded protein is CASSQGEGEWPQHF.

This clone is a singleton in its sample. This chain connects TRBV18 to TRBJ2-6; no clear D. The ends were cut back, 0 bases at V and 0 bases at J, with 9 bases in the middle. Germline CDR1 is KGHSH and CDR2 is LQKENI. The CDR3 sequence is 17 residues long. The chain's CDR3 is CASSPPQALSGANVLTF. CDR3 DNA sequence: TGTGCCAGCTCACCACCGCAGGCCCTCTCTGGGGCCAACGTCCTGACTTTC. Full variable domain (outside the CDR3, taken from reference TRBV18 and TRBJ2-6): NAGVMQNPRHLVRRRGQEARLRCSPMKGHSHVYWYRQLPEEGLKFMVYLQKENIIDESGMPKERFSAEFPKEGPSILRIQQVVRGDSAAYFCASSPPQALSGANVLTFGAGSRLTVL.

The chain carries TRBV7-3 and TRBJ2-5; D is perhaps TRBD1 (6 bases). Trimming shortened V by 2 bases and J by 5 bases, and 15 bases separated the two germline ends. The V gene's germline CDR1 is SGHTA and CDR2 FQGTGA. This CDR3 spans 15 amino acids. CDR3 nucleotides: TGTGCCAGCAGCTTAGGACAGAAGGGGTCGGAGACCCAGTACTTC. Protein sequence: CASSLGQKGSETQYF.

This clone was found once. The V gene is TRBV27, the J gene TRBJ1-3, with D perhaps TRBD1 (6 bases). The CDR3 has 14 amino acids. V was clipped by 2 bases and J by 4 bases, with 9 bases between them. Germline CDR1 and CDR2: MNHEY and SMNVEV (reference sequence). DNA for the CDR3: TGTGCCAGCAGTTTAGGACAGACGGGAAACACCATATATTTT. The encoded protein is CASSLGQTGNTIYF.

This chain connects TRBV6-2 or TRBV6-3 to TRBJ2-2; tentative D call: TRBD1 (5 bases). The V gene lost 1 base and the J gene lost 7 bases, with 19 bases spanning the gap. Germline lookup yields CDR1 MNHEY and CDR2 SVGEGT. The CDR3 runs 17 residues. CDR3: CASSYWGRAPLGGELFF. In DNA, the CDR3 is TGTGCCAGCAGTTACTGGGGCAGAGCACCCCTGGGCGGGGAGCTGTTTTTT.

The chain's CDR3 is CASSALRDGEQYF. The CDR3 DNA follows: TGTGCCAGCAGCGCTCTCAGGGATGGCGAGCAGTACTTC. The chain is built from TRBV9 and TRBJ2-7; possible D gene TRBD1, 5 bases. The germline gives CDR1 SGDLS, CDR2 YYNGEE. Trimming removed 3 bases at V and 6 bases at J, with 13 bases between. This CDR3 contains 13 residues.

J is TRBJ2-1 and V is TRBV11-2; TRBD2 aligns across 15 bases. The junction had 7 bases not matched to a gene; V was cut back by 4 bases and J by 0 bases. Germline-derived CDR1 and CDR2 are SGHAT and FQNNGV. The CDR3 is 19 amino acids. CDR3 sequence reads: CASSSQGLAGGSSYNEQFF. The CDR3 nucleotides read TGTGCCAGCAGCTCCCAGGGACTAGCGGGAGGAAGCTCCTACAATGAGCAGTTCTTC. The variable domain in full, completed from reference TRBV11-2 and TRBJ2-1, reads EAGVAQSPRYKIIEKRQSVAFWCNPISGHATLYWYQQILGQGPKLLIQFQNNGVVDDSQLPKDRFSAERLKGVDSTLKIQPAKLEDSAVYLCASSSQGLAGGSSYNEQFFGPGTRLTVL.

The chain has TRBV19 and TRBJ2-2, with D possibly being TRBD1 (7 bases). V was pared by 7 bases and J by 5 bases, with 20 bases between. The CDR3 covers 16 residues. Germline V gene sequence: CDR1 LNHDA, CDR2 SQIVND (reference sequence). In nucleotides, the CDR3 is TGTGCCAGTACAGTGGAGGGGGCGCCGCGGACCGGGGAGCTGTTTTTT. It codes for CASTVEGAPRTGELFF.

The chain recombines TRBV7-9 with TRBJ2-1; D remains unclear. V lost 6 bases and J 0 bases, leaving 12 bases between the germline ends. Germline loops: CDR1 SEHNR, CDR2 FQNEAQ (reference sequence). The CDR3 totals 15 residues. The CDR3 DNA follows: TGTGCCAGCAGTCCAAGTCGCGCCTCCTACAATGAGCAGTTCTTC. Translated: CASSPSRASYNEQFF.

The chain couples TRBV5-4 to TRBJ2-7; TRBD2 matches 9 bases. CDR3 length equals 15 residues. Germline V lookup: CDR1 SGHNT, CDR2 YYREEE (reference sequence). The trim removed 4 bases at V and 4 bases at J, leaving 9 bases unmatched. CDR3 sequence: CASSGSSGTGYEQYF. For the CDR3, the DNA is TGTGCCAGCAGCGGATCTAGCGGGACGGGGTACGAGCAGTACTTC. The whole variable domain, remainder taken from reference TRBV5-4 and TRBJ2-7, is ETGVTQSPTHLIKTRGQQVTLRCSSQSGHNTVSWYQQALGQGPQFIFQYYREEENGRGNFPPRFSGLQFPNYSSELNVNALELDDSALYLCASSGSSGTGYEQYFGPGTRLTVT.

The CDR3 DNA sequence: TGTGCCAGCAGCTTCATGGCGGGAGAGGGGGGATATACGCAGTATTTT. Translated, it gives CASSFMAGEGGYTQYF. The chain uses TRBV13 and TRBJ2-3, with D possibly TRBD2 on 7 matching bases. Germline CDR1 reads PRHDT; CDR2 reads FYEKMQ (reference sequence). The CDR3 runs 16 residues. Trimming took off 3 bases at V and 7 bases at J, with 20 bases between the two ends.

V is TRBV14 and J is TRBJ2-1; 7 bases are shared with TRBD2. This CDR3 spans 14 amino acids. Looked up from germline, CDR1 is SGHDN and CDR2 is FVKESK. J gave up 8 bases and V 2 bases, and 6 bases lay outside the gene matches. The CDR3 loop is CASSQTWGGDEQFF. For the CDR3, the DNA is TGTGCCAGCAGCCAAACTTGGGGGGGTGATGAGCAGTTCTTC.

CDR3 residues: CASSQSVGAGESYEQYF. DNA of the CDR3: TGCGCCAGCAGCCAATCGGTTGGAGCGGGAGAATCCTACGAGCAGTACTTC. The V gene is TRBV4-3, the J gene TRBJ2-7; 8 bases line up with TRBD2. Germline CDR1 reads LGHNA; CDR2 reads YSLEER. J gave up 1 base and V 2 bases, and 10 bases lay outside the gene matches. The length of the CDR3 is 17 residues.

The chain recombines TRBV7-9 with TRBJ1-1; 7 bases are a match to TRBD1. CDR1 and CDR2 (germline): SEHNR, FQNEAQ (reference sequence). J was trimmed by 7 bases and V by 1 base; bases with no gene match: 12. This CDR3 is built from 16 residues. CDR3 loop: CASSLDESTGAREAFF. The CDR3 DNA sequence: TGTGCCAGCAGCTTAGATGAGAGTACAGGGGCTCGTGAAGCTTTCTTT. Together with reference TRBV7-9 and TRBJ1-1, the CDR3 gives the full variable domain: DTGVSQNPRHKITKRGQNVTFRCDPISEHNRLYWYRQTLGQGPEFLTYFQNEAQLEKSRLLSDRFSAERPKGSFSTLEIQRTEQGDSAMYLCASSLDESTGAREAFFGQGTRLTVV.

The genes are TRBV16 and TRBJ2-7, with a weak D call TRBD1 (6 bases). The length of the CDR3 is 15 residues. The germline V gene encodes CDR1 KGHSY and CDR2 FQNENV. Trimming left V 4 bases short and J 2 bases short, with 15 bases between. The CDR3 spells CASSLRQVGAYEQYF. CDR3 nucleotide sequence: TGTGCCAGCAGCCTAAGACAGGTGGGCGCCTACGAGCAGTACTTC.

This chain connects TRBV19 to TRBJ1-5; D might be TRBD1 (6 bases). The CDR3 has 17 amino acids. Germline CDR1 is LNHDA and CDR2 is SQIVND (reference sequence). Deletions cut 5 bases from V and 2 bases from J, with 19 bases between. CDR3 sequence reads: CASSQGGGQVGNQPQHF. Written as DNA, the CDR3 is TGTGCCAGTAGTCAAGGCGGGGGGCAGGTTGGCAATCAGCCCCAGCATTTT.

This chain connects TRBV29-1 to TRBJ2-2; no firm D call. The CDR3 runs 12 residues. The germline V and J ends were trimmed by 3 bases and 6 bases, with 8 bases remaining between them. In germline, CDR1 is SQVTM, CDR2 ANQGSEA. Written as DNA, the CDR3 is TGCAGCGTTGACCTAGAACCCGGGGAGCTGTTTTTT. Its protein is CSVDLEPGELFF.

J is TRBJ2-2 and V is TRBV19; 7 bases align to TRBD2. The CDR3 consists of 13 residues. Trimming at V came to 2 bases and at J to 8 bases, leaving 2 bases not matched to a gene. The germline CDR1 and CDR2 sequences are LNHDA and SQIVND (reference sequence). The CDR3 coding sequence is TGTGCCAGTAGTATATTGGGAGGGGGGGAGCTGTTTTTT. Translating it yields CASSILGGGELFF.

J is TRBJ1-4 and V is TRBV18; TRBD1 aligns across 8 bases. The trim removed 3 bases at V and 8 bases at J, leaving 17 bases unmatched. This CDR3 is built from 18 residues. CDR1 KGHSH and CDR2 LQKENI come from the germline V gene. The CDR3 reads CASSPTGQVPDRVEKLFF. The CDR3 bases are TGTGCCAGCTCACCCACGGGACAGGTTCCCGATCGAGTGGAAAAACTGTTTTTT.

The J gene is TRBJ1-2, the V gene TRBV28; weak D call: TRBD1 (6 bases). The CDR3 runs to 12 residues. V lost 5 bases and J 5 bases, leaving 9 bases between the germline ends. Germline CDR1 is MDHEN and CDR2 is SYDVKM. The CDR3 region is CASSARGYGYTF. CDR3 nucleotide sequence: TGTGCCAGCAGTGCTAGGGGGTATGGCTACACCTTC.

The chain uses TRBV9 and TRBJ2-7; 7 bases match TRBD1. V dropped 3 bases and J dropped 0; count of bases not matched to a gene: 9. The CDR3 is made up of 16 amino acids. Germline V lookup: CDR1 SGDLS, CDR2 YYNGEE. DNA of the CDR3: TGTGCCAGCAGCGCAGGAAGGACAGGCCCCTCCTACGAGCAGTACTTC. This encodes CASSAGRTGPSYEQYF.